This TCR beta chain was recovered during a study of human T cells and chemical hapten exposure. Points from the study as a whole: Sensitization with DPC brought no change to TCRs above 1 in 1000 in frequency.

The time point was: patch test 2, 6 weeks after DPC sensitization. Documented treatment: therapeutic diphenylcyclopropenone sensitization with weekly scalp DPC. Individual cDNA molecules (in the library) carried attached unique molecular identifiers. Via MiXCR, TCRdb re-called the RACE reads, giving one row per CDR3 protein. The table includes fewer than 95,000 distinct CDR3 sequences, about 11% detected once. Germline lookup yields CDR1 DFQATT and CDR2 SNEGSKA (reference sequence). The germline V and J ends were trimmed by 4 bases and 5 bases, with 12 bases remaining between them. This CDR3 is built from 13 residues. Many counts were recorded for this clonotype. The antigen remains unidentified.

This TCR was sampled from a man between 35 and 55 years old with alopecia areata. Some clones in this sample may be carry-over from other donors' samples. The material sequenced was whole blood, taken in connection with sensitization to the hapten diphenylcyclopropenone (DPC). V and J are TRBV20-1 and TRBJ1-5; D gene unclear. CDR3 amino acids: CSAKAAADQPQHF. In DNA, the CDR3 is TGCAGTGCTAAGGCGGCGGCGGATCAGCCCCAGCATTTT.